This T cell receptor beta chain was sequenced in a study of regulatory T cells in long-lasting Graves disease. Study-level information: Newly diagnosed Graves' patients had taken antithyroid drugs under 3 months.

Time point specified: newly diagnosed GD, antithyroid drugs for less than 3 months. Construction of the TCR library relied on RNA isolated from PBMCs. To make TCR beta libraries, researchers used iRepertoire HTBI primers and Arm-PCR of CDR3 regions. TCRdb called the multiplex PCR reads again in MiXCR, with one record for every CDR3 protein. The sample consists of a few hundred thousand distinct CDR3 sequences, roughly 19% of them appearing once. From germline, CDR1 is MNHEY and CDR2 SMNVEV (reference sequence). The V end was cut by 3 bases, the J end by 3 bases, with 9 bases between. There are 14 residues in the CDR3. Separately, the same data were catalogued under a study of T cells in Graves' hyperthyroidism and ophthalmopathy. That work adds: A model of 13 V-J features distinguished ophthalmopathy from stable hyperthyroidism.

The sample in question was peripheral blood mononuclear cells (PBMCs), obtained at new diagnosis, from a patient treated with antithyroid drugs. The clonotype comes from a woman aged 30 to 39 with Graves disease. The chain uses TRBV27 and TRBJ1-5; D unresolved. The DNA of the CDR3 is TGTGCCAGCAGTTTTTATGGTACCAATCAGCCCCAGCATTTT. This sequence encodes CASSFYGTNQPQHF.